This TCR beta chain was identified in a study of T cell changes during pregnancy in multiple sclerosis. Sequencing was performed with immunoSEQ multiplex PCR; in TCRdb, only in-frame clones are kept and a portion is missing. The data contain 80,000 to 100,000 clones, roughly 89% of them seen just once; the ten biggest clones take up over 1.5%. The sample here was peripheral blood, taken after pregnancy. The sequence came from a female donor in good health, enrolled as a control in a pregnancy study.

In DNA form, the CDR3 reads TGTGCCAGCAGTTTATGGGGACAGGGGAATGATTCACCCCTCCACTTT. Translation gives CASSLWGQGNDSPLHF. This chain uses TRBV28 with TRBJ1-6; 10 positions match TRBD1. J was trimmed by 8 bases and V by 0 bases; bases with no gene match: 4. Germline V lookup: CDR1 MDHEN, CDR2 SYDVKM. This CDR3 is built from 16 residues.